This TCR beta chain was captured by sequencing in a study of blood T cell repertoires in COVID-19. Study summary: The samples span acute and convalescent COVID-19 from the United States, Italy and Spain. PBMCs, B-cell-depleted T cells, or T cells were the source of the cDNA or gDNA that made up the material.

CDR1 is SGHTA and CDR2 is FQGNSA in the germline V gene. The CDR3 covers 13 residues. Deletions cut 6 bases from V and 11 bases from J, with 20 bases between. As originally analysed: The assay estimated nucleated cells by amplifying reference gene primers. Using immunoSEQ multiplex PCR, the repertoire was profiled, and TCRdb retains in-frame clones only, with some absent. The V and J calls and clone size are taken from that table; D and trimming were inferred from the DNA. The table lists some 130,000 clones, 84% of them singletons. The sequence was collected from a human donor in a cohort sampled during active COVID-19. The chain carries TRBV7-2 and TRBJ2-7, with D possibly matching TRBD2 (6 bases). What was sequenced was peripheral blood. CDR3 sequence reads: CASRPPGAPLEYF. The DNA of the CDR3 is TGTGCCAGCAGGCCACCGGGAGCCCCTCTTGAGTACTTC.